A single sample is the source of the 8 T cell receptor beta chains below, sequenced in a study of T cells in localized non-small cell lung cancer. Libraries were prepared by immunoSEQ multiplex PCR; TCRdb keeps only in-frame clonotypes and omits some of them. The sample consists of more than 9,000 clones, around three quarters of them appearing once. The sequencing here drew on peripheral blood, taken before any cancer treatment. These receptors came from a male donor aged 60 or over with stage I lung adenocarcinoma.

V usage is TRBV15 and J usage is TRBJ2-5, with no clear D. CDR3 size: 13 residues. Looked up from germline, CDR1 is LNHNV and CDR2 is YYDKDF (reference sequence). Between the trimmed V and J ends, which lost 1 base and 2 bases, there was a span of 5 bases. The CDR3, as DNA: TGTGCCACCAGCAGAGCCGCACAAGAGACCCAGTACTTC. The encoded protein is CATSRAAQETQYF.

The genes are TRBV5-1 and TRBJ2-7; 8 bases are shared with TRBD2. The CDR3 is made up of 15 amino acids. Germline V gene lookup returns CDR1 SGHRS and CDR2 YFSETQ. J gave up 3 bases and V 0 bases, and 5 bases lay outside the gene matches. As DNA, the CDR3 is TGCGCCAGCAGCTTGGGACTAGCGACATACTACGAGCAGTACTTC. Translated: CASSLGLATYYEQYF. The full variable domain, its missing parts supplied by reference TRBV5-1 and TRBJ2-7, is KAGVTQTPRYLIKTRGQQVTLSCSPISGHRSVSWYQQTPGQGLQFLFEYFSETQRNKGNFPGRFSGRQFSNSRSEMNVSTLELGDSALYLCASSLGLATYYEQYFGPGTRLTVT.

The chain combines TRBV9 with TRBJ1-1, with TRBD1 identical over 7 bases. The germline CDR1 and CDR2 sequences are SGDLS and YYNGEE. V lost 0 bases and J lost 5; bases outside the gene matches: 7. The CDR3 covers 15 residues. The CDR3 DNA reads TGTGCCAGCAGCGTAGGACAGGGTGGGATTACTGAAGCTTTCTTT. It codes for CASSVGQGGITEAFF.

CDR3: CASSPPGGRGPTDTQYF. The CDR3 nucleotides read TGTGCCAGCAGCCCCCCGGGTGGGCGGGGCCCCACAGATACGCAGTATTTT. The chain recombines TRBV7-3 with TRBJ2-3, with a possible D match to TRBD2 (6 bases). CDR1 and CDR2 from the germline V gene are SGHTA and FQGTGA. The CDR3 covers 17 residues. V was shortened by 5 bases and J by 2 bases, with 20 bases between the two germline ends.

This chain links TRBV18 with TRBJ2-7; D uncertain. V lost 1 base to trimming and J lost 2 bases, with 9 bases between them. Germline CDR1 KGHSH, CDR2 LQKENI. This CDR3 has 14 amino acids. DNA of the CDR3: TGTGCCAGCTCACCACAGGAAGGGACCTACGAGCAGTACTTC. It codes for CASSPQEGTYEQYF. Combining the CDR3 with reference TRBV18 and TRBJ2-7 gives the whole variable domain NAGVMQNPRHLVRRRGQEARLRCSPMKGHSHVYWYRQLPEEGLKFMVYLQKENIIDESGMPKERFSAEFPKEGPSILRIQQVVRGDSAAYFCASSPQEGTYEQYFGPGTRLTVT.

A few counts support this clone. This chain uses TRBV5-1 with TRBJ1-2, with D unresolved. This CDR3 spans 12 amino acids. Germline V gene sequence: CDR1 SGHRS, CDR2 YFSETQ. The V and J ends lost 4 bases and 5 bases respectively, with 9 bases between them. This CDR3 is CASSPTGYGYTF. The CDR3 nucleotides are TGCGCCAGCAGCCCGACGGGATATGGCTACACCTTC.

The chain has TRBV5-1 and TRBJ2-7; D is ambiguous. V was shortened by 1 base and J by 9 bases, with 20 bases between the two germline ends. Germline CDR1 SGHRS, CDR2 YFSETQ. The CDR3 runs 15 residues. CDR3 sequence (DNA): TGCGCCAGCAGCTTGCTCGGCGAAACCTACGAGTGGCAGTACTTC. Translated, it gives CASSLLGETYEWQYF.

The V gene is TRBV7-3, the J gene TRBJ1-2, with 7 bases matching TRBD1. The CDR3 sequence is 15 residues long. Germline V gene data show CDR1 as SGHTA and CDR2 as FQGTGA. Trimming cost V 5 bases and J 0 bases; bases outside gene matches: 6. The CDR3 nucleotides read TGTGCCAGCAGCCCCTCCGGACAGGCTAACTATGGCTACACCTTC. Translating gives CASSPSGQANYGYTF.